This T cell receptor (beta chain) stems from a study of T cells after yellow fever vaccination. Germline lookup yields CDR1 SGHRS and CDR2 YFSETQ. The V segment lost 1 base and the J segment 9 bases; nucleotides outside the gene matches: 9. This CDR3 spans 16 amino acids. TCRdb recomputed calls from the 5' RACE reads with MiXCR, one row per CDR3 protein. The sample holds 100,000 to 150,000 distinct CDR3 sequences, approximately 7% seen once. In its sample, this clonotype was seen many times. The chain uses TRBV5-1 and TRBJ1-6; the match to TRBD1 covers 8 bases. Sequencing was performed on CD4+ T cells sorted from PBMCs, taken around 10 days after the first yellow fever vaccination. The clonotype comes from a man between 18 and 35 years old who received the YFV17D yellow fever vaccine. The CDR3 loop is CASSLSPGQETSPLHF. Here the CDR3 DNA reads TGCGCCAGCAGCTTGTCGCCGGGACAGGAGACTTCACCCCTCCACTTT.